Listed below are T cell receptor beta chains from one sample, sequenced in a study of blood T cell repertoires in COVID-19. Method: immunoSEQ multiplex PCR; TCRdb's copy keeps in-frame clones and lacks some. The sample has about 220,000 clones; approximately 81% are singletons. The specimen sequenced was peripheral blood. The receptor source for this set is an elderly woman with acute or convalescent COVID-19. CDR3s include the opening cysteine and the closing phenylalanine or tryptophan. D genes are given only for firm matches. Size tells how often a clone was seen (once, few, many) or the class of an expanded clone, and some rows leave it out.

V gene: TRBV7-3; clone size: NA; J gene: TRBJ1-1; D gene: NA; CDR3 protein: CASSLWGDTEAFF; CDR3 DNA: TGTGCCAGCAGCTTATGGGGGGACACTGAAGCTTTCTTT
V gene: TRBV2; clone size: NA; J gene: TRBJ2-1; D gene: NA; CDR3 protein: CASLGGIDEQFF; CDR3 DNA: TGTGCCTCCCTAGGAGGGATCGATGAGCAGTTCTTC
V gene: TRBV20-1; clone size: NA; J gene: TRBJ1-2; D gene: NA; CDR3 protein: CSATHRDGYTF; CDR3 DNA: TGCAGTGCAACACACAGGGATGGCTACACCTTC
V gene: TRBV19; clone size: NA; J gene: TRBJ2-1; D gene: TRBD1; CDR3 protein: CASIPRQGVGDEQFF; CDR3 DNA: TGTGCCAGTATTCCCCGACAGGGGGTGGGTGATGAGCAGTTCTTC
V gene: TRBV4-3; clone size: NA; J gene: TRBJ1-1; D gene: TRBD1; CDR3 protein: CASSRRTGGSTEAFF; CDR3 DNA: TGCGCCAGCAGCCGCCGGACAGGGGGAAGCACTGAAGCTTTCTTT
V gene: TRBV20-1; clone size: once; J gene: TRBJ1-1; D gene: TRBD1; CDR3 protein: CSASPGQGQDTEAFF; CDR3 DNA: TGCAGTGCTAGTCCCGGACAGGGACAGGACACTGAAGCTTTCTTT
V gene: TRBV5-5; clone size: NA; J gene: TRBJ1-1; D gene: NA; CDR3 protein: CASSFQGRYTEAFF; CDR3 DNA: TGTGCCAGCAGCTTTCAGGGTAGGTACACTGAAGCTTTCTTT
V gene: TRBV12-5; clone size: NA; J gene: TRBJ2-7; D gene: TRBD1; CDR3 protein: CASGLTGGQGLYEQYF; CDR3 DNA: TGTGCTAGTGGTTTGACGGGTGGACAGGGGTTGTACGAGCAGTACTTC
V gene: TRBV5-1; clone size: NA; J gene: TRBJ2-5; D gene: TRBD2; CDR3 protein: CASSLATSGWETQYF; CDR3 DNA: TGCGCCAGCAGCTTGGCCACTAGCGGATGGGAGACCCAGTACTTC
V gene: TRBV23-1; clone size: NA; J gene: TRBJ1-3; D gene: NA; CDR3 protein: CASMIPGAGNTIYF; CDR3 DNA: TGCGCCAGCATGATCCCGGGGGCTGGAAACACCATATATTTT
V gene: TRBV18; clone size: NA; J gene: TRBJ1-1; D gene: NA; CDR3 protein: CASSPVRQGTEAFF; CDR3 DNA: TGTGCCAGCTCACCGGTCCGTCAGGGTACTGAAGCTTTCTTT
V gene: TRBV19; clone size: NA; J gene: TRBJ1-6; D gene: NA; CDR3 protein: CASSIEQGENSPLHF; CDR3 DNA: TGTGCCAGTAGTATAGAACAGGGCGAGAATTCACCCCTCCACTTT
V gene: TRBV5-1; clone size: NA; J gene: TRBJ1-1; D gene: TRBD1; CDR3 protein: CASSLVQGDAEAFF; CDR3 DNA: TGCGCCAGCAGCTTGGTACAGGGGGACGCTGAAGCTTTCTTT
V gene: TRBV5-4; clone size: NA; J gene: TRBJ1-4; D gene: TRBD1; CDR3 protein: CASSPGTVNEKLFF; CDR3 DNA: TGTGCCAGCAGCCCCGGGACAGTTAATGAAAAACTGTTTTTT
V gene: TRBV5-1; clone size: NA; J gene: TRBJ1-6; D gene: TRBD1; CDR3 protein: CASSSGQGGNSPLHF; CDR3 DNA: TGCGCCAGCAGCTCCGGACAGGGAGGCAATTCACCCCTCCACTTT
V gene: TRBV7-9; clone size: NA; J gene: TRBJ2-1; D gene: TRBD1; CDR3 protein: CASSLVGTGPSDEQFF; CDR3 DNA: TGTGCCAGCAGCTTAGTGGGGACAGGGCCTTCGGATGAGCAGTTCTTC
V gene: TRBV29-1; clone size: once; J gene: TRBJ1-5; D gene: TRBD1; CDR3 protein: CSVGWGTGPNQPQHF; CDR3 DNA: TGCAGCGTTGGGTGGGGGACAGGACCCAATCAGCCCCAGCATTTT
V gene: TRBV4-3; clone size: NA; J gene: TRBJ2-1; D gene: NA; CDR3 protein: CASSQGFTWGDEQFF; CDR3 DNA: TGCGCCAGCAGCCAAGGCTTTACATGGGGGGATGAGCAGTTCTTC
V gene: TRBV19; clone size: NA; J gene: TRBJ2-3; D gene: TRBD1; CDR3 protein: CASNPGQGYTDTQYF; CDR3 DNA: TGTGCCAGTAATCCGGGACAGGGATATACAGATACGCAGTATTTT
V gene: TRBV11-3; clone size: NA; J gene: TRBJ2-6; D gene: NA; CDR3 protein: CASSLLILSGANVLTF; CDR3 DNA: TGTGCCAGCAGCTTACTAATTCTCTCTGGGGCCAACGTCCTGACTTTC
V gene: TRBV5-6; clone size: NA; J gene: TRBJ2-5; D gene: TRBD2; CDR3 protein: CASSRPAGMGETQYF; CDR3 DNA: TGTGCCAGCAGCAGACCAGCGGGGATGGGGGAGACCCAGTACTTC
V gene: TRBV4-2; clone size: NA; J gene: TRBJ2-5; D gene: NA; CDR3 protein: CASSQQLGGETQYF; CDR3 DNA: TGTGCCAGCAGCCAACAACTAGGTGGCGAGACCCAGTACTTC
V gene: TRBV5-1; clone size: NA; J gene: TRBJ1-1; D gene: NA; CDR3 protein: CASSLGDKTSTEAFF; CDR3 DNA: TGCGCCAGCAGCTTGGGGGACAAGACGAGCACTGAAGCTTTCTTT
V gene: TRBV19; clone size: NA; J gene: TRBJ2-2; D gene: TRBD2; CDR3 protein: CASSLLAGADTGELFF; CDR3 DNA: TGTGCCAGTAGTCTCCTAGCGGGGGCCGACACCGGGGAGCTGTTTTTT
V gene: TRBV5-1; clone size: NA; J gene: TRBJ1-4; D gene: TRBD1; CDR3 protein: CASSLVEGGEKLFF; CDR3 DNA: TGCGCCAGCAGCTTGGTTGAAGGGGGCGAAAAACTGTTTTTT
V gene: TRBV29-1; clone size: NA; J gene: TRBJ2-3; D gene: NA; CDR3 protein: CSVEEVAGGADTQYF; CDR3 DNA: TGCAGCGTTGAAGAAGTCGCGGGTGGCGCAGATACGCAGTATTTT
V gene: TRBV6-5; clone size: once; J gene: TRBJ1-3; D gene: NA; CDR3 protein: CASSPRVNGNTIYF; CDR3 DNA: TGTGCCAGCAGCCCCCGAGTTAACGGAAACACCATATATTTT
V gene: TRBV19; clone size: NA; J gene: TRBJ1-2; D gene: NA; CDR3 protein: CASSPGEGYTF; CDR3 DNA: TGTGCCAGTAGTCCCGGGGAGGGCTACACCTTC
V gene: TRBV5-8; clone size: NA; J gene: TRBJ1-2; D gene: NA; CDR3 protein: CASSSEGGGVSVNGYTF; CDR3 DNA: TGTGCCAGCAGCTCCGAAGGCGGGGGCGTCTCGGTAAATGGCTACACCTTC
V gene: TRBV9; clone size: NA; J gene: TRBJ2-2; D gene: NA; CDR3 protein: CASSVEGNTGELFF; CDR3 DNA: TGTGCCAGCAGCGTGGAGGGGAACACCGGGGAGCTGTTTTTT
V gene: TRBV5-1; clone size: NA; J gene: TRBJ1-6; D gene: NA; CDR3 protein: CASSLGQAIGSPLHF; CDR3 DNA: TGCGCCAGCAGCTTGGGACAGGCGATCGGGTCACCCCTCCACTTT
V gene: TRBV11-3; clone size: NA; J gene: TRBJ2-7; D gene: TRBD2; CDR3 protein: CASSLEPGTSALGYEQYF; CDR3 DNA: TGTGCCAGCAGCTTAGAACCCGGGACTAGCGCCCTAGGCTACGAGCAGTACTTC
V gene: TRBV6-6; clone size: NA; J gene: TRBJ2-3; D gene: TRBD2; CDR3 protein: CASRTSGGSPDTQYF; CDR3 DNA: TGTGCCAGCCGGACTAGCGGGGGATCCCCGGATACGCAGTATTTT
V gene: TRBV27; clone size: NA; J gene: TRBJ2-7; D gene: TRBD1; CDR3 protein: CASRRQGSYEQYF; CDR3 DNA: TGTGCCAGCAGGAGACAGGGATCCTACGAGCAGTACTTC
V gene: TRBV6-5; clone size: NA; J gene: TRBJ1-2; D gene: TRBD1; CDR3 protein: CASSYGYRGEGYTF; CDR3 DNA: TGTGCCAGCAGTTACGGATACAGGGGAGAGGGCTACACCTTC
V gene: TRBV9; clone size: NA; J gene: TRBJ1-3; D gene: NA; CDR3 protein: CASSVGQGGGLWGNTIYF; CDR3 DNA: TGTGCCAGCAGCGTAGGGCAGGGAGGTGGGCTGTGGGGAAACACCATATATTTT
V gene: TRBV5-1; clone size: few; J gene: TRBJ1-1; D gene: TRBD1; CDR3 protein: CASSAQGVDTEAFF; CDR3 DNA: TGCGCCAGCAGCGCGCAGGGGGTGGACACTGAAGCTTTCTTT
V gene: TRBV5-1; clone size: NA; J gene: TRBJ2-5; D gene: TRBD2; CDR3 protein: CASSSGSGGETQYF; CDR3 DNA: TGCGCCAGCAGCTCCGGGAGCGGGGGGGAGACCCAGTACTTC